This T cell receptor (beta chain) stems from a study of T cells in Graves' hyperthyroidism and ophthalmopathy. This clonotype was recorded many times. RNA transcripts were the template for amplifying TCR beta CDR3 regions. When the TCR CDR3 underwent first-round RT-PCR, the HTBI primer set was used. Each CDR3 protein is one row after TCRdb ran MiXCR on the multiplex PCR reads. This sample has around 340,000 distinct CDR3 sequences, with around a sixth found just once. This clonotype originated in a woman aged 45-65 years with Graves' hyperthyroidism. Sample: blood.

CDR3 in amino acids: CASSPLSWTSGNEQFF. In DNA, the CDR3 is TGTGCCAGCAGTCCCCTCTCCTGGACTAGCGGGAATGAGCAGTTCTTC. The V gene is TRBV28, the J gene TRBJ2-1; 11 positions match TRBD2. V lost 5 bases to trimming and J lost 7 bases; unmatched junction nucleotides: 10. Looked up from germline, CDR1 is MDHEN and CDR2 is SYDVKM. The CDR3 loop spans 16 amino acids.